This TCR beta chain was sequenced for a study of PD-1 blockade in mismatch repair-deficient tumors. Study context: Enrolled about 2012-2016, patients had progressing, pretreated mismatch repair-deficient cancers of 12 to 13 types.

Regarding this clone: The target antigen is unknown.

Study results and limitations: Tumor-resident clones, often absent from pretreatment blood, expanded after pembrolizumab and then contracted.

Using immunoSEQ multiplex PCR, the repertoire was profiled, and TCRdb retains in-frame clones only, with some absent. The sample lists fewer than 20,000 clones; approximately 84% were seen once. PCR or immunohistochemistry showed mismatch repair deficiency in every enrolled patient. The TCR-sequenced patients were three responders to pembrolizumab. With 0 bases removed from V and 4 bases from J, the gap between germline ends came to 12 bases. Germline V gene data show CDR1 as GTSNPN and CDR2 as SVGIG (reference sequence). The CDR3 has 14 residues. The clonotype originates from an adult with mismatch repair-deficient cancer. The source material was PBMCs, sampled 4 weeks after starting pembrolizumab. V and J are TRBV30 and TRBJ1-1; the D gene is possibly TRBD1 (5 bases). The CDR3 bases are TGTGCCTGGAGTGTACGCCAGGGTAGCACTGAAGCTTTCTTT. It specifies CAWSVRQGSTEAFF.